Detailed here is one T cell receptor beta chain. The antigen this receptor binds is unknown. Base qualities are not recorded, but no much larger clone differs from it by a single base. These data originate in a study of T-cell memory formation after mild COVID-19 (dated by TCRdb to the early 2020s). Notes on the research overall: Most TCR sequence clusters were specific to one of the two donors. In two donors, T-cell clones that expanded and contracted after mild COVID-19 were tracked by sequencing TCRalpha and TCRbeta repertoires over time. The cohort comprised two young, previously healthy adult volunteers, one female and one male.

PBMCs were isolated by Ficoll-Paque density gradient centrifugation. General conclusions and limits of the study: From day 15 to 85, contracting clones showed balanced CD4/CD8 phenotypes, whereas a second wave of clones that expanded from day 15 to 37 leaned towards CD4+. Contracting CD4+ clones appeared mostly in the CM and EM memory subsets, whereas CD8+ clones were enriched in EMRA. Whether the second-wave clones peaking on day 37 were SARS-CoV-2 specific was not confirmed. The study covered only a couple of mild cases, and larger cohorts including severe cases with pre-infection samples were considered necessary. Some responding clones were detected in pre-infection memory, suggesting pre-existing cross-reactive memory T cells joined the SARS-CoV-2 response.

For this chain, trimming is 4 bases at the V end and 5 bases at the J end, and the number of junction bases without a gene match is 3. For CDR1 and CDR2, the germline V gene lists SQVTM and ANQGSEA. Spanning cysteine to phenylalanine, the CDR3 consists of 13 amino acids. The kept DNA is CDR3 alone, 39 bases in frame from the first base. TCRdb shows the sequencer as Illumina NovaSeq 6000. Using 5'RACE with constant-segment primers, TCRalpha and TCRbeta cDNA libraries were constructed, with sample barcodes and unique molecular identifiers added in the process. Trizol reagent was used to extract RNA from every sample. The libraries were amplified in two PCR steps, and the second step added a second sample barcode and Illumina TruSeq adapters. Libraries were sequenced on an Illumina NovaSeq with 2 x 150 bp paired-end reads. For the original study's pipeline: With migec v1.2.7, reads were demultiplexed and then collapsed into UMI-guided consensus sequences. With mixcr v2.1.11, UMI consensuses were aligned to TRA and TRB V and J templates and assembled into clonotypes. A clonotype was counted as expanded or contracted only if both edgeR and NoisET called the change significant, with noise models trained on biological replicates. For edgeR calls, the thresholds were a false discovery rate-adjusted p below 0.01 and a log2 fold-change of 1. As an exploratory analysis of dynamics, PCA with hierarchical clustering was applied to max-normalized trajectories of the 1000 most abundant clonotypes. Separately sequenced CD4+ and CD8+ repertoires were used to assign the CD4 or CD8 phenotype of responding clones. The public reads were quality trimmed at Q25 with fastp and then assembled into clones with MiXCR by TCRdb, keeping productive beta chains. CDR3 protein sequences are deduplicated, and each keeps its most common genes and DNA. These V and J calls are TCRdb output, not the study's own analysis. This sample gives roughly 110,000 distinct CDR3 sequences in total; roughly an eighth of them show up just once. The top ten constitute about 27% of the sample.

Sequencing was carried out using PBMCs or a T cell subset sorted from them (not recorded which). This receptor was obtained from an adult woman who had mild COVID-19 (a few samples of this study predate the infection). The sample titles of this study are shuffled in the database, so cell type and time point are left out; the donor was told from shared clones. The chain is encoded by TRBV29-1 joined to TRBJ1-1; 11 of the junction bases match TRBD1. The nucleotides read TGCAGCGTTGTTGGGACAGGGGGTACTGAAGCTTTCTTT. Its protein is CSVVGTGGTEAFF. The full variable domain, completed from the reference TRBV29-1 and TRBJ1-1 proteins outside the CDR3, reads SAVISQKPSRDICQRGTSLTIQCQVDSQVTMMFWYRQQPGQSLTLIATANQGSEATYESGFVIDKFPISRPNLTFSTLTVSNMSPEDSSIYLCSVVGTGGTEAFFGQGTRLTVV.